This T cell receptor beta chain was captured by sequencing in a study of blood T cell repertoires in COVID-19. Overall study: Acute-phase and convalescent COVID-19 samples originated in the United States, Italy and Spain. PBMCs, B-cell-depleted T cells, or T cells provided the cDNA or gDNA that made up the material.

CDR1 is MDHEN and CDR2 is SYDVKM in the germline V gene. The CDR3 loop spans 11 amino acids. V lost 5 bases and J lost 4, with 6 bases in between. As handled by the study authors: Amplified reference gene primers provided the basis for estimating nucleated cell counts. Repertoires were generated with immunoSEQ multiplex PCR, while TCRdb's copy carries only in-frame clones and drops some. That table is the source of V, J and clone size, and D and trimming were worked out from the DNA. The sample lists under 300,000 clones, more than 65% seen once, with over 3% in the top ten. V and J are TRBV28 and TRBJ2-7; a weak D match, TRBD2 (6 bases). The TCR comes from a woman aged 40 to 49 with active or convalescent COVID-19. Sequenced input: peripheral blood. The CDR3 reads CASSGGYEQYF. CDR3 coding DNA: TGTGCCAGCAGTGGGGGGTACGAGCAGTACTTC.